These 21 T cell receptor beta chains came from one sample sequenced in a study of blood T cell repertoires in COVID-19. Some clones are missing from TCRdb's copy, which holds only in-frame ones; the method was immunoSEQ multiplex PCR. The sample yields around 50,000 clones, over 65% seen once. Sequenced: peripheral blood. Receptor source: a human donor in a cohort sampled during active COVID-19.

V gene TRBV12-3 or TRBV12-4 combines with J gene TRBJ2-1; tentative D call: TRBD2 (6 bases). V was cut by 5 bases and J by 11 bases, with 16 bases left in between. This CDR3 region has 13 residues. The DNA for the CDR3 is TGTGCCAGCAGTACCTGGACCGGGACTCAGCAGTTCTTC. Protein sequence: CASSTWTGTQQFF.

The chain is built from TRBV5-4 and TRBJ2-5, with 9 positions matching TRBD2. CDR1 SGHNT and CDR2 YYREEE come from the germline V gene (reference sequence). V shed 1 base, J shed 5 bases, and the junction held 9 bases outside the gene matches. CDR3 size: 16 residues. CDR3 amino acids: CASSLILAGTVETQYF. CDR3 DNA sequence: TGTGCCAGCAGCTTGATCCTAGCGGGAACCGTCGAGACCCAGTACTTC. Full variable domain (missing parts from reference TRBV5-4 and TRBJ2-5): ETGVTQSPTHLIKTRGQQVTLRCSSQSGHNTVSWYQQALGQGPQFIFQYYREEENGRGNFPPRFSGLQFPNYSSELNVNALELDDSALYLCASSLILAGTVETQYFGPGTRLLVL.

The CDR3 DNA sequence: TGTGCCAGCAGTTACTCGACGTCTTCGGGGAACACTGAAGCTTTCTTT. Amino acid sequence: CASSYSTSSGNTEAFF. V gene TRBV6-2 or TRBV6-3 combines with J gene TRBJ1-1; D remains ambiguous. The germline gives CDR1 MNHEY, CDR2 SVGEGT. Trimming shortened V by 0 bases and J by 1 base, and 12 bases separated the two germline ends. The CDR3 length is 16 residues.

This chain links TRBV6-6 with TRBJ2-7, with D unclear. With 5 bases removed from V and 2 bases from J, the gap between germline ends came to 13 bases. Germline V CDR1 and CDR2: MNHNY, SVGAGI (reference sequence). The CDR3 consists of 14 residues. In DNA form, the CDR3 reads TGTGCCAGCAGTCCCCGAACTGGTACCTACGAGCAGTACTTC. Translation gives CASSPRTGTYEQYF.

In this sample, this clone turned up a few times. The J gene is TRBJ1-1, the V gene TRBV5-1; 11 bases are shared with TRBD1. The J segment lost 1 base and the V segment lost 1 base, leaving 9 bases of the junction unmatched. Germline-derived CDR1 and CDR2 are SGHRS and YFSETQ. The CDR3 spans 18 residues. CDR3 DNA sequence: TGCGCCAGCAGCTTGTACCGCGGGACAGGGGGGTCGAACACTGAAGCTTTCTTT. Its translation is CASSLYRGTGGSNTEAFF.

The chain employs TRBV5-6 and TRBJ2-7; 10 bases are shared with TRBD1. The CDR3 sequence is 15 residues long. The V gene end was trimmed by 4 bases and the J gene end by 6 bases; junction bases not matched to a gene: 10. From germline, CDR1 is SGHDT and CDR2 YYEEEE. Here the CDR3 reads CASSPSGTGAAEQYF. CDR3 nucleotide sequence: TGTGCCAGCAGCCCGTCGGGGACAGGGGCCGCCGAGCAGTACTTC.

CDR3 coding DNA: TGTGCCACCAGTGAGGGGGGGGCGCAAACCTACGAGCAGTACTTC. Translation gives CATSEGGAQTYEQYF. The gene calls are TRBV24-1 and TRBJ2-7, with D maybe TRBD2 (7 bases). In germline, CDR1 is KGHDR, CDR2 SFDVKD. The V end was cut by 4 bases, the J end by 2 bases, with 14 bases between. The CDR3 extends over 15 amino acids.

This chain links TRBV7-2 with TRBJ2-5; the match to TRBD2 covers 10 bases. V lost 5 bases and J lost 2; bases outside the gene matches: 5. The CDR3 spans 15 residues. The germline V gene has CDR1 SGHTA and CDR2 FQGNSA. The DNA for the CDR3 is TGTGCCAGCAGCCGGACTAGCGGACGACAAGAGACCCAGTACTTC. It specifies CASSRTSGRQETQYF.

The rearrangement uses TRBV2 and TRBJ1-2; a possible D gene is TRBD1 (6 bases). The CDR3 totals 12 residues. Trimming took off 6 bases at V and 8 bases at J, with 13 bases between the two ends. CDR1 is SNHLY and CDR2 is FYNNEI in the germline V gene. CDR3 coding DNA: TGTGCCAGCAGCGGAGACAGGACAGGCTACACCTTC. It specifies CASSGDRTGYTF. Full variable domain (missing parts from reference TRBV2 and TRBJ1-2): EPEVTQTPSHQVTQMGQEVILRCVPISNHLYFYWYRQILGQKVEFLVSFYNNEISEKSEIFDDQFSVERPDGSNFTLKIRSTKLEDSAMYFCASSGDRTGYTFGSGTRLTVV.

This clone was counted once. J is TRBJ1-2 and V is TRBV18, with 8 nucleotides matching TRBD1. Germline V CDR1 and CDR2: KGHSH, LQKENI. Trimming at V came to 7 bases and at J to 2 bases, leaving 6 bases not matched to a gene. The CDR3 has 14 residues. The CDR3, as DNA: TGTGCCAGCTTGCCCGGACAGGGAAACTATGGCTACACCTTC. It codes for CASLPGQGNYGYTF.

This clone was picked up a small number of times. The V call is TRBV27, the J call TRBJ2-1, with TRBD1 identical over 7 bases. This CDR3 is 15 amino acids long. The germline gives CDR1 MNHEY, CDR2 SMNVEV (reference sequence). After removal of 6 bases from V and 0 bases from J, the junction contained 5 bases not matched to a gene. CDR3 sequence reads: CASSPTGPSYNEQFF. The CDR3, as DNA: TGTGCCAGCAGCCCGACAGGGCCCTCCTACAATGAGCAGTTCTTC.

The gene calls are TRBV28 and TRBJ2-1; TRBD1 might be the D (5 bases). Trimming shortened V by 6 bases and J by 3 bases, and 18 bases separated the two germline ends. Germline CDR1 reads MDHEN; CDR2 reads SYDVKM. This CDR3 comprises 16 residues. The CDR3 reads CASSFRQRLIYNEQFF. As DNA, the CDR3 is TGTGCCAGCAGCTTTCGACAGCGCCTTATCTACAATGAGCAGTTCTTC.

The chain combines TRBV9 with TRBJ2-7, with D possibly TRBD1 on 5 matching bases. The CDR3 is 14 amino acids. CDR1 SGDLS and CDR2 YYNGEE come from the germline V gene. V shed 0 bases and J shed 5 bases, with 12 bases lying between them. CDR3 residues: CASSVGGRVDEQYF. The CDR3 DNA follows: TGTGCCAGCAGCGTAGGTGGCAGGGTCGACGAGCAGTACTTC.

The J gene is TRBJ2-5, the V gene TRBV28; D is ambiguous. Trimming removed 3 bases at V and 6 bases at J, with 14 bases between. CDR1 is MDHEN and CDR2 is SYDVKM in the germline V gene. The CDR3 extends over 14 amino acids. Here the CDR3 reads CASSFGGDVKTQYF. Here the CDR3 DNA reads TGTGCCAGCAGTTTTGGCGGAGACGTGAAGACCCAGTACTTC.

The J gene is TRBJ2-1, the V gene TRBV11-2; 9 nucleotides match TRBD2. The ends lost 0 bases at V and 8 bases at J; junction bases unmatched: 11. The CDR3 is 17 residues long. Germline-derived CDR1 and CDR2 are SGHAT and FQNNGV. DNA of the CDR3: TGTGCCAGCAGCTTAGATCGGGGGCGGGGGGGCCTCGATGAGCAGTTCTTC. Translated: CASSLDRGRGGLDEQFF.

The chain couples TRBV18 to TRBJ2-7, with 9 bases fitting TRBD2. Germline V gene lookup returns CDR1 KGHSH and CDR2 LQKENI. CDR3 length equals 14 residues. V trimming: 3 bases; J trimming: 2 bases; junction bases outside the gene matches: 2. CDR3 nucleotide sequence: TGTGCCAGCTCACCCGGGACTAGCCCCTACGAGCAGTACTTC. Translating it yields CASSPGTSPYEQYF.

The chain combines TRBV7-8 with TRBJ1-1, with 7 bases lining up with TRBD1. Germline assignment: CDR1 SGHVS and CDR2 FQNEAQ. There are 13 residues in the CDR3. V gave up 10 bases and J gave up 1 base; unmatched junction bases: 6. The CDR3 nucleotides are TGTGCCACCCGGTGGGACAGGAACACTGAAGCTTTCTTT. This translates into CATRWDRNTEAFF.

The rearrangement links TRBV9 to TRBJ1-1; D uncertain. V was pared by 3 bases and J by 0 bases, with 6 bases between. The CDR3 has 13 amino acids. From germline, CDR1 is SGDLS and CDR2 YYNGEE. DNA of the CDR3: TGTGCCAGCAGCGGAAGCATGAACACTGAAGCTTTCTTT. As protein: CASSGSMNTEAFF. Full variable domain (outside the CDR3, taken from reference TRBV9 and TRBJ1-1): DSGVTQTPKHLITATGQRVTLRCSPRSGDLSVYWYQQSLDQGLQFLIQYYNGEERAKGNILERFSAQQFPDLHSELNLSSLELGDSALYFCASSGSMNTEAFFGQGTRLTVV.

The chain couples TRBV11-2 to TRBJ1-6; D is undetermined. The germline CDR1 and CDR2 sequences are SGHAT and FQNNGV. V was pared by 1 base and J by 5 bases, with 9 bases between. CDR3 size: 15 residues. CDR3 amino acids: CASSLGPQNNSPLHF. Written as DNA, the CDR3 is TGTGCCAGCAGCTTAGGTCCCCAAAATAATTCACCCCTCCACTTT.

The chain employs TRBV4-1 and TRBJ2-1; D unresolved. The CDR3 has 15 amino acids. V lost 0 bases and J 5 bases, leaving 11 bases between the germline ends. The germline CDR1 and CDR2 sequences are MGHRA and YSYEKL. The CDR3 DNA reads TGCGCCAGCAGCCAAGATCAGATGGCCAACAATGAGCAGTTCTTC. Translation: CASSQDQMANNEQFF.

The gene calls are TRBV28 and TRBJ2-3, with TRBD2 matching over 7 bases. CDR1 and CDR2 (germline): MDHEN, SYDVKM. This CDR3 comprises 14 residues. Trimming removed 4 bases from V and 2 bases from J; junction bases left unmatched: 3. The CDR3 sequence is CASSSAGFTDTQYF. CDR3 nucleotide sequence: TGTGCCAGCAGTTCAGCGGGGTTCACAGATACGCAGTATTTT. Full variable domain (outside the CDR3, taken from reference TRBV28 and TRBJ2-3): DVKVTQSSRYLVKRTGEKVFLECVQDMDHENMFWYRQDPGLGLRLIYFSYDVKMKEKGDIPEGYSVSREKKERFSLILESASTNQTSMYLCASSSAGFTDTQYFGPGTRLTVL.